A selection of T cell receptor beta chains follows, all from one sample in a study of somatic mutations in cytotoxic T cells in rheumatoid arthritis. Here immunoSEQ multiplex PCR was the method, and the copy in TCRdb shows in-frame clones only, minus some. The data contain 8,000 or so clones, 74% of them singletons. Material for sequencing was CD8+ T cells sorted from blood. The receptors derive from an adult with rheumatoid arthritis. Both conserved end residues are part of each CDR3. A D gene is named only where the DNA matches it firmly. Clone size is not always given. Where it is, it says once, few, many or a class for expanded clones.

V	size	J	D	CDR3	DNA
TRBV27	-	TRBJ2-7	TRBD2	CASSLSGTHEQYF	TGTGCCAGCAGTTTAAGCGGGACCCACGAGCAGTACTTC
TRBV13	-	TRBJ2-7	-	CASSSGLTMWEQYF	TGTGCCAGCAGCTCGGGACTCACGATGTGGGAGCAGTACTTC
TRBV7-9	-	TRBJ1-1	TRBD1	CASSSPGGSNTEAFF	TGTGCCAGCAGCTCCCCAGGGGGCAGTAACACTGAAGCTTTCTTT
TRBV6-6	-	TRBJ2-7	-	CASSYSLVSEQYF	TGTGCCAGCAGTTACTCGCTAGTTAGCGAGCAGTACTTC
TRBV4-2	few	TRBJ1-1	TRBD1	CASSQAPPTGGTEAFF	TGTGCCAGCAGCCAAGCGCCCCCGACAGGGGGCACTGAAGCTTTCTTT
TRBV4-3	-	TRBJ2-3	-	CASSQDLPGGLLTDTQYF	TGCGCCAGCAGCCAAGATCTCCCCGGGGGGCTACTCACAGATACGCAGTATTTT
TRBV7-3	-	TRBJ2-3	-	CASSLGAAGDTQYF	TGTGCCAGCAGCCTAGGGGCGGCAGGAGATACGCAGTATTTT
TRBV2	-	TRBJ2-2	TRBD1	CACTPGQANTGELFF	TGTGCCTGTACCCCTGGACAGGCAAACACCGGGGAGCTGTTTTTT
TRBV25-1	-	TRBJ1-2	TRBD1	CASSNRDRGGYGYTF	TGTGCCAGCAGTAACCGGGACAGGGGTGGCTATGGCTACACCTTC
TRBV28	-	TRBJ2-3	-	CASSYPPEGDTQYF	TGTGCCAGCAGTTACCCTCCGGAGGGAGATACGCAGTATTTT
TRBV4-2	few	TRBJ2-7	TRBD1	CASSHSPGTGGSEQYF	TGTGCCAGCAGCCATTCCCCGGGGACAGGGGGTAGCGAGCAGTACTTC
TRBV30	-	TRBJ2-3	TRBD1	CAWSDDPTGAPGDTQYF	TGTGCCTGGAGTGACGATCCGACAGGGGCCCCAGGGGATACGCAGTATTTT
TRBV28	-	TRBJ2-5	-	CASSLRVWETQYF	TGTGCCAGCAGTTTACGAGTGTGGGAGACCCAGTACTTC
TRBV19	-	TRBJ2-1	-	CASSWILARGEQFF	TGTGCCAGTAGTTGGATTCTAGCGCGAGGGGAGCAGTTCTTC
TRBV5-4	-	TRBJ2-2	-	CASSLTDTGELFF	TGTGCCAGCAGCCTAACAGACACCGGGGAGCTGTTTTTT
TRBV5-4	-	TRBJ2-7	TRBD2	CASRGTSYEQYF	TGTGCCAGCAGGGGGACTAGCTACGAGCAGTACTTC